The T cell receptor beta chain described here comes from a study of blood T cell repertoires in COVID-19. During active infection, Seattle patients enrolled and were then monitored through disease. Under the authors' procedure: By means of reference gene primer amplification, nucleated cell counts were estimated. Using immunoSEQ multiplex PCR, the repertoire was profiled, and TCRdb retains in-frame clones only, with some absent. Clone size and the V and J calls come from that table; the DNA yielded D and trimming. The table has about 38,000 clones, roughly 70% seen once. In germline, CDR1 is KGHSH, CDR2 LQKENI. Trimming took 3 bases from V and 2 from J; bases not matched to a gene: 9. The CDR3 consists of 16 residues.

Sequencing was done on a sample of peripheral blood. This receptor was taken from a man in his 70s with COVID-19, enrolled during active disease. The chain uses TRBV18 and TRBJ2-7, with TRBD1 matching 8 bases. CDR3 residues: CASSPVTGTGAYEQYF. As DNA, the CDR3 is TGTGCCAGCTCACCTGTTACCGGGACAGGCGCCTACGAGCAGTACTTC.